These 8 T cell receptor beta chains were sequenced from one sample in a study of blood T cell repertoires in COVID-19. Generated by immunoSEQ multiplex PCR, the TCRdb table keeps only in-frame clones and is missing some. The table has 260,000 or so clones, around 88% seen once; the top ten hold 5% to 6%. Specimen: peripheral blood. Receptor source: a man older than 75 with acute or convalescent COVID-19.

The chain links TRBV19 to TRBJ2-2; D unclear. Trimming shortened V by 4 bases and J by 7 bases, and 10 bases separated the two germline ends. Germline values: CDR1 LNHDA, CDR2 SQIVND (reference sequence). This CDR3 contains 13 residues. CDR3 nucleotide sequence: TGTGCCAGTAGTACTCGGTTCGTCGGGGAGCTGTTTTTT. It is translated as CASSTRFVGELFF.

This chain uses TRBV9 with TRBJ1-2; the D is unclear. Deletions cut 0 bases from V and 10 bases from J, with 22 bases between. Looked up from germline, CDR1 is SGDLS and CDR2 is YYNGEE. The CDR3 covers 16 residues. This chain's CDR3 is CASSVVEGEAPSAYTF. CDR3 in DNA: TGTGCCAGCAGCGTAGTGGAAGGTGAGGCCCCGTCAGCCTACACCTTC.

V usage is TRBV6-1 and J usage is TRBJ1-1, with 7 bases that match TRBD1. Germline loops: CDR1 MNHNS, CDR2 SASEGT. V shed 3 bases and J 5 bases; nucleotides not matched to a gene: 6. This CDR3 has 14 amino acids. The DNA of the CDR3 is TGTGCCAGCAGTGACCCAGGGGGAAGGACTGAAGCTTTCTTT. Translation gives CASSDPGGRTEAFF.

CDR3 sequence (DNA): TGTGCCAGCGCCATAGGGGGCCCCGACCTTGGGGAGCAGTACTTC. Translating it yields CASAIGGPDLGEQYF. The chain links TRBV27 to TRBJ2-7; TRBD1 matches at 7 bases. There are 15 residues in the CDR3. The germline CDR1 and CDR2 sequences are MNHEY and SMNVEV (reference sequence). Trimming took 8 bases from V and 7 from J; bases not matched to a gene: 17.

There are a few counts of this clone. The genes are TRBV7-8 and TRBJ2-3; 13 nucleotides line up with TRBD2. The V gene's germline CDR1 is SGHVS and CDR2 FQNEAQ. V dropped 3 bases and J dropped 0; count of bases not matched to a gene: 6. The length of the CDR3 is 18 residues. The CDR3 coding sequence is TGTGCCAGCAGCTTCGCCGGGACTAGCGGGGCTAGCACAGATACGCAGTATTTT. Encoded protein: CASSFAGTSGASTDTQYF.

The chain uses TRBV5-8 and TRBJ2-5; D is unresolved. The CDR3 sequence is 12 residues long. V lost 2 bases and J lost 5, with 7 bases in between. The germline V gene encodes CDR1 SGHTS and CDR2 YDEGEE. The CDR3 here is CASSFARETQYF. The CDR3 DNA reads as TGTGCCAGCAGCTTCGCGAGGGAGACCCAGTACTTC. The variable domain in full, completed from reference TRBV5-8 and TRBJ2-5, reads EAGVTQSPTHLIKTRGQQATLRCSPISGHTSVYWYQQALGLGLQFLLWYDEGEERNRGNFPPRFSGRQFPNYSSELNVNALELEDSALYLCASSFARETQYFGPGTRLLVL.

The CDR3 DNA follows: TGCGCCAGCAGCCAAGAGGGCGGACTACCTTTCTACGAGCAGTACTTC. It encodes CASSQEGGLPFYEQYF. The chain couples TRBV4-1 to TRBJ2-7, with TRBD2 as a possible D gene (6 bases). Trimming took 0 bases from V and 3 from J, leaving 15 bases between them. The germline V gene encodes CDR1 MGHRA and CDR2 YSYEKL. CDR3 size: 16 residues.

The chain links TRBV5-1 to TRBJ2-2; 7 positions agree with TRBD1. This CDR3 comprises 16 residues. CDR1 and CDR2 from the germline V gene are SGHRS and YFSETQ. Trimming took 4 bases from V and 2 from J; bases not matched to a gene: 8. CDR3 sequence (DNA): TGCGCCAGCAGCCCGCGGTCAGGGGGAAACACCGGGGAGCTGTTTTTT. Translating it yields CASSPRSGGNTGELFF.